The 31 T cell receptor beta chains presented below share a single source sample, sequenced in a study of CD8+CD57+ T cells in acquired aplastic anemia. TCR beta VDJ and CDR3 profiling used genomic DNA as template. Each CDR3 protein is one row after TCRdb ran MiXCR on the reads. The sample records hundreds of thousands of distinct CDR3 sequences, approximately 51% being singletons. The authors sequenced patients whose flow cytometry had shown CD8+CD57+ cell expansion. The source material was sorted CD4+, CD8+, or CD8+CD57+ T cells (not recorded which) from PBMCs. The receptor set was obtained from a human donor with aplastic anemia.

V gene TRBV19 combines with J gene TRBJ2-5; D unresolved. V shed 5 bases and J shed 1 base, with 8 bases lying between them. Germline V CDR1 and CDR2: LNHDA, SQIVND (reference sequence). CDR3 length: 13 amino acids. The CDR3 DNA reads TGTGCCAGTAGTTTCAGTCGCCAAGAGACCCAGTACTTC. Amino acid sequence: CASSFSRQETQYF.

This clonotype was recorded at least ten times. The chain combines TRBV19 with TRBJ2-2, with D possibly matching TRBD1 (5 bases). Germline CDR1 LNHDA, CDR2 SQIVND (reference sequence). Trimming took off 8 bases at V and 6 bases at J, with 13 bases between the two ends. This CDR3 has 13 amino acids. CDR3 region: CASRVVGAGELFF. CDR3 bases: TGTGCCAGTCGGGTAGTAGGGGCCGGGGAGCTGTTTTTT.

Turning to this clonotype: This is likely a read error, given that the CDR3 carries no conserved phenylalanine or tryptophan at its end. The chain uses TRBV7-7 and TRBJ2-7; D may be TRBD2 (5 bases). The germline gives CDR1 SSHAT, CDR2 FNYEAQ (reference sequence). This CDR3 has 14 amino acids. In DNA form, the CDR3 reads TGTGCTAGCAGCCCCCGGGGATGGGGCTACGAGCAGTACCTC. The encoded protein is CASSPRGWGYEQYL.

This chain joins TRBV2 and TRBJ2-1, with D possibly being TRBD1 or TRBD2 (7 bases each). CDR1 and CDR2 from the germline V gene are SNHLY and FYNNEI. V shed 8 bases and J shed 2 bases, with 19 bases lying between them. This CDR3 region has 16 residues. CDR3 protein: CASSPGGQGAYNEQFF. The CDR3 coding sequence is TGTGCCAGCTCACCGGGGGGCCAGGGGGCCTACAATGAGCAGTTCTTC.

This clonotype was found many times. The chain has TRBV6-6 and TRBJ1-1; D gene unclear. The CDR3 is 12 amino acids. The germline gives CDR1 MNHNY, CDR2 SVGAGI (reference sequence). V was clipped by 4 bases and J by 7 bases, with 10 bases between them. CDR3 amino acids: CASSSQGLEAFF. The CDR3 DNA sequence: TGTGCCAGCAGTTCCCAAGGGCTTGAAGCTTTCTTT.

The chain has TRBV10-3 and TRBJ1-1; 9 bases align to TRBD1. J was trimmed by 0 bases and V by 11 bases; bases with no gene match: 4. Per the germline V gene, CDR1 is ENHRY and CDR2 is SYGVKD. This CDR3 contains 13 residues. CDR3 in DNA: TGTGCCGCCGGGACAGGGATGAACACTGAAGCTTTCTTT. This encodes CAAGTGMNTEAFF.

As regards this clonotype: A much larger clone differs from this one at a single base, so this may be a read error. The chain has TRBV6-6 and TRBJ2-7; 8 bases agree with TRBD1. The CDR3 is made up of 12 amino acids. The V segment lost 11 bases and the J segment 3 bases; nucleotides outside the gene matches: 6. Germline values: CDR1 MNHNY, CDR2 SVGAGI (reference sequence). CDR3 DNA: TGTGCCGCTACCGGACAGGGCTACGAGCAGTACTTC. It codes for CAATGQGYEQYF.

The rearrangement uses TRBV9 and TRBJ1-1; no clear D. Germline loops: CDR1 SGDLS, CDR2 YYNGEE. The CDR3 is 13 amino acids. The V and J ends lost 3 bases and 0 bases respectively, with 6 bases between them. CDR3: CASSEQLNTEAFF. In DNA, the CDR3 is TGTGCCAGCAGCGAACAGCTGAACACTGAAGCTTTCTTT.

This clonotype has only a few counts. The chain joins TRBV2 to TRBJ1-1; 7 bases match TRBD1. The CDR3 length is 14 residues. Losses at the gene ends were 8 bases for V and 5 bases for J; bases not matched to a gene: 11. Per the germline V gene, CDR1 is SNHLY and CDR2 is FYNNEI. CDR3 residues: CASYRGGVGTEAFF. CDR3 DNA sequence: TGTGCCAGCTACAGGGGTGGGGTGGGGACTGAAGCTTTCTTT. The full variable domain, completed using reference TRBV2 and TRBJ1-1, is EPEVTQTPSHQVTQMGQEVILRCVPISNHLYFYWYRQILGQKVEFLVSFYNNEISEKSEIFDDQFSVERPDGSNFTLKIRSTKLEDSAMYFCASYRGGVGTEAFFGQGTRLTVV.

This clonotype was recorded many times. The V call is TRBV6-1, the J call TRBJ1-2; D is perhaps TRBD1 (6 bases). Germline V gene sequence: CDR1 MNHNS, CDR2 SASEGT. The V end lost 6 bases, the J end lost 8 bases, and 16 bases lay between the germline ends. There are 13 residues in the CDR3. CDR3 nucleotides: TGTGCCAGCAGCGACACAGGGAGGTGGGGCTACACCTTC. Protein product: CASSDTGRWGYTF.

The V gene is TRBV5-1, the J gene TRBJ2-1; 16 nucleotides agree with TRBD2. Trimming at V came to 4 bases and at J to 3 bases, leaving 7 bases not matched to a gene. The CDR3 sequence is 18 residues long. Germline V gives CDR1 SGHRS, CDR2 YFSETQ. CDR3 protein: CASSIGTSGGGDYNEQFF. In DNA form, the CDR3 reads TGCGCCAGCAGCATAGGGACTAGCGGGGGGGGTGACTACAATGAGCAGTTCTTC.

V gene TRBV25-1 combines with J gene TRBJ1-2, with D tentatively TRBD1 (5 bases). Looked up from germline, CDR1 is MGHDK and CDR2 is SYGVNS. The V end was cut by 1 base, the J end by 4 bases, with 19 bases between. CDR3 length equals 17 residues. The CDR3, as DNA: TGTGCCAGCAGTGAATGTTATCGGGACCGAAGAAGCTATGGCTACACCTTC. Protein: CASSECYRDRRSYGYTF.

This sequence joins TRBV9 and TRBJ1-2; the D gene is possibly TRBD1 (6 bases). V was trimmed by 0 bases and J by 5 bases, leaving 20 bases between them. The CDR3 is 17 residues long. Germline CDR1 and CDR2: SGDLS and YYNGEE. The CDR3, as DNA: TGTGCCAGCAGCGTAGCCAGACAGGTGGGGAGCCCATATGGCTACACCTTC. It codes for CASSVARQVGSPYGYTF.

Concerning this clonotype itself: This could be a read error, since a much larger clone is one nucleotide away. This chain links TRBV20-1 with TRBJ2-3; 9 nucleotides align to TRBD2. From germline, CDR1 is DFQATT and CDR2 SNEGSKA (reference sequence). Trimming removed 0 bases from V and 6 bases from J; junction bases left unmatched: 7. The CDR3 is 15 amino acids. CDR3 protein: CSARDPRGGLDTQYF. CDR3 nucleotides: TGCAGTGCTAGAGATCCGCGGGGGGGGCTGGATACGCAGTATTTT.

The chain recombines TRBV7-2 with TRBJ2-4, with D tentatively TRBD1 or TRBD2 (7 bases each). CDR3 length equals 15 residues. Trimming left V 6 bases short and J 8 bases short, with 20 bases between. Germline CDR1 and CDR2: SGHTA and FQGNSA. The DNA for the CDR3 is TGTGCCAGCAGGGAAAGGCAGGGGGGGGGATACATTCAGTACTTC. Its protein product is CASRERQGGGYIQYF.

This clonotype was detected many times. This rearrangement joins TRBV5-1 to TRBJ2-7; D is unclear. Germline CDR1 and CDR2: SGHRS and YFSETQ. CDR3 length: 12 amino acids. Deletions cut 6 bases from V and 0 bases from J, with 7 bases between. The CDR3: CASISGSYEQYF. For the CDR3, the DNA is TGCGCCAGCATCTCGGGCTCCTACGAGCAGTACTTC. Filled out from reference TRBV5-1 and TRBJ2-7, the complete variable domain reads KAGVTQTPRYLIKTRGQQVTLSCSPISGHRSVSWYQQTPGQGLQFLFEYFSETQRNKGNFPGRFSGRQFSNSRSEMNVSTLELGDSALYLCASISGSYEQYFGPGTRLTVT.

The rearrangement links TRBV7-3 to TRBJ1-3; D might be TRBD1 (5 bases). The V gene's germline CDR1 is SGHTA and CDR2 FQGTGA. The CDR3 covers 16 residues. With 2 bases removed from V and 0 bases from J, the gap between germline ends came to 11 bases. CDR3 DNA sequence: TGTGCCAGCAGCTTAGGAGGGGCTCGCTCTGGAAACACCATATATTTT. As protein: CASSLGGARSGNTIYF. The full variable domain, in which reference TRBV7-3 and TRBJ1-3 provide the parts outside the CDR3, is GAGVSQTPSNKVTEKGKYVELRCDPISGHTALYWYRQSLGQGPEFLIYFQGTGAADDSGLPNDRFFAVRPEGSVSTLKIQRTERGDSAVYLCASSLGGARSGNTIYFGEGSWLTVV.

This clonotype was recorded many times. V gene TRBV6-6 combines with J gene TRBJ1-5; D gene ambiguous. CDR1 is MNHNY, CDR2 SVGAGI, per germline (reference sequence). V was shortened by 0 bases and J by 6 bases, with 12 bases between the two germline ends. The CDR3 totals 15 residues. DNA for the CDR3: TGTGCCAGCAGTTACTCGAAAAGGGCGGGTCAGCCCCAGCATTTT. Protein product: CASSYSKRAGQPQHF.

V gene TRBV10-3 combines with J gene TRBJ1-1, with D hard to call. CDR1 and CDR2 from the germline V gene are ENHRY and SYGVKD. Trimming took 3 bases from V and 5 from J, leaving 13 bases between them. The CDR3 is 14 residues long. CDR3 coding DNA: TGTGCCATCAGTGATCAGGTCCTACGGACTGAAGCTTTCTTT. It yields the protein CAISDQVLRTEAFF.

There are many counts of this clonotype. This rearrangement joins TRBV7-6 to TRBJ2-1; D may be TRBD1 (5 bases). The V end was cut by 2 bases, the J end by 4 bases, with 6 bases between. CDR1 SGHVS and CDR2 FNYEAQ come from the germline V gene. The CDR3 spans 13 residues. The chain's CDR3 is CASSLQGYNEQFF. CDR3 DNA: TGTGCCAGCAGCTTACAGGGATACAATGAGCAGTTCTTC.

J is TRBJ1-2 and V is TRBV25-1; D ambiguous. V was pared by 6 bases and J by 3 bases, with 8 bases between. CDR1 is MGHDK and CDR2 is SYGVNS in the germline V gene. CDR3 length: 12 amino acids. CDR3 nucleotides: TGTGCCAGCAGGGACCGACACTATGGCTACACCTTC. Its translation: CASRDRHYGYTF.

This clonotype occurred many times. This rearrangement joins TRBV18 to TRBJ1-1, with no clear D. V lost 3 bases and J 7 bases, leaving 15 bases between the germline ends. The CDR3 consists of 14 residues. From germline, CDR1 is KGHSH and CDR2 LQKENI. The CDR3 DNA follows: TGTGCCAGCTCACCTACCGCGGAGGCAGATGAAGCTTTCTTT. This gives the protein CASSPTAEADEAFF.

This clonotype came up many times. V usage is TRBV20-1 and J usage is TRBJ2-5; D not certain. V gave up 5 bases and J gave up 2 bases, with 15 bases separating them. The germline V gene has CDR1 DFQATT and CDR2 SNEGSKA (reference sequence). The CDR3 spans 14 residues. The chain's CDR3 is CSASPLTVQETQYF. Written as DNA, the CDR3 is TGCAGTGCTTCGCCCCTTACAGTACAAGAGACCCAGTACTTC.

The CDR3 DNA is TGTGCCAGCAGTGACAGGGGCCATGAAGCTTTCTTT. This encodes CASSDRGHEAFF. V usage is TRBV2 and J usage is TRBJ1-1; the D gene is possibly TRBD1 (6 bases). Between the trimmed V and J ends, which lost 3 bases and 7 bases, there was a span of 9 bases. This CDR3 is 12 amino acids long. The germline gives CDR1 SNHLY, CDR2 FYNNEI.

The V gene is TRBV25-1, the J gene TRBJ1-6, with D maybe TRBD1 (5 bases). Per the germline V gene, CDR1 is MGHDK and CDR2 is SYGVNS. The germline V and J ends were trimmed by 3 bases and 4 bases, with 13 bases remaining between them. The CDR3 sequence is 16 residues long. The CDR3 sequence: CASSDQRQMYNSPLHF. The CDR3 DNA reads as TGTGCCAGCAGTGACCAGAGACAGATGTATAATTCACCCCTCCACTTT.

This clonotype was observed at least ten times. CDR3 loop: CASSQDTGSRADSPLHF. The CDR3, as DNA: TGCGCCAGCAGCCAAGATACCGGGAGCAGGGCAGATTCACCCCTCCACTTT. This rearrangement joins TRBV4-1 to TRBJ1-6; possibly TRBD1 for D (5 bases). CDR1 is MGHRA and CDR2 is YSYEKL in the germline V gene. The V end was cut by 0 bases, the J end by 8 bases, with 17 bases between. The CDR3 runs 17 residues.

Concerning this clonotype: The conserved phenylalanine or tryptophan normally closing the CDR3 is absent here, so this likely arose from a read error. The limits of the CDR3 on the DNA are not certain, so only TCRdb's listed CDR3 is given. The chain joins TRBV5-1 to TRBJ2-1; TRBD2 reflects the table's D call only, with no check against the DNA. The germline CDR1 and CDR2 sequences are SGHRS and YFSETQ. The CDR3 is 10 amino acids in total, end residues counted. Here the CDR3 reads CASSLVGVAG.

The rearrangement links TRBV29-1 to TRBJ1-6, with TRBD1 as a possible D gene (5 bases). Trimming stripped 7 bases from V and 8 bases from J, with 15 bases between. The V gene's germline CDR1 is SQVTM and CDR2 ANQGSEA. The CDR3 loop spans 13 amino acids. This chain's CDR3 is CSARRGVDSPLHF. The CDR3 coding sequence is TGCAGCGCCCGCAGAGGGGTGGATTCACCCCTCCACTTT.

The gene calls are TRBV20-1 and TRBJ2-7; 7 bases align to TRBD2. The V gene's germline CDR1 is DFQATT and CDR2 SNEGSKA (reference sequence). V was pared by 6 bases and J by 0 bases, with 5 bases of the junction left unmatched. The CDR3 has 13 residues. The CDR3 region is CSAPGGSSYEQYF. In nucleotides, the CDR3 is TGCAGTGCCCCCGGGGGGAGCTCCTACGAGCAGTACTTC.

As to this clonotype: This may stem from a read error, because a much larger clone lies one nucleotide away. V gene TRBV27 combines with J gene TRBJ1-2; 8 bases fit TRBD1. CDR1 and CDR2 from the germline V gene are MNHEY and SMNVEV (reference sequence). This CDR3 contains 13 residues. The V gene end was trimmed by 2 bases and the J gene end by 8 bases; junction bases not matched to a gene: 4. The CDR3 region is CASSLDRGVGYTF. DNA of the CDR3: TGTGCCAGCAGTTTAGACAGGGGCGTAGGCTACACCTTC.

This clonotype was counted ten times or more. V usage is TRBV6-1 and J usage is TRBJ2-7; 10 positions match TRBD1. V was pared by 8 bases and J by 5 bases, with 21 bases of the junction left unmatched. There are 18 residues in the CDR3. CDR1 is MNHNS, CDR2 SASEGT, per germline. The CDR3 bases are TGTGCCAGCCGGCCCCGCGCCTTTCCCGGGACAGGGGTCGACGAGCAGTACTTC. Protein sequence: CASRPRAFPGTGVDEQYF.